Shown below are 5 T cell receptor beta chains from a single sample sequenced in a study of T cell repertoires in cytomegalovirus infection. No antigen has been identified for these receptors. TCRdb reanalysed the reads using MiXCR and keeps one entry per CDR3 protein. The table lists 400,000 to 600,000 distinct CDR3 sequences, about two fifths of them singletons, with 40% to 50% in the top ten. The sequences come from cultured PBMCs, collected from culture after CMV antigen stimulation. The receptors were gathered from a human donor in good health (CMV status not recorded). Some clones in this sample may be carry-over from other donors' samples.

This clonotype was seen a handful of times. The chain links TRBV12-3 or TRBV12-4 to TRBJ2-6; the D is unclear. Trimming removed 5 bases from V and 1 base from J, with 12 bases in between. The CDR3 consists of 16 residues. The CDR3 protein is CASSPPGRSGANVLTF. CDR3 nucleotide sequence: TGTGCCAGCAGTCCACCAGGACGGTCTGGGGCCAACGTCCTGACTTTC.

CDR3 region: CASSLAGSVDTQYF. The CDR3 nucleotides are TGTGCCAGCAGCTTAGCGGGTAGCGTAGATACGCAGTATTTT. The V and J genes are TRBV7-2 and TRBJ2-3; D might be TRBD2 (5 bases). The germline V gene has CDR1 SGHTA and CDR2 FQGNSA. This CDR3 is built from 14 residues. Trimming shortened V by 0 bases and J by 5 bases, and 9 bases separated the two germline ends.

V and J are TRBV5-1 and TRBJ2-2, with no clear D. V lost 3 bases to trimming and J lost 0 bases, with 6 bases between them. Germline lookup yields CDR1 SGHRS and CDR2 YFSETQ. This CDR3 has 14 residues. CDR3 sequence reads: CASSSATNTGELFF. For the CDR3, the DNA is TGCGCCAGCAGCTCAGCGACGAACACCGGGGAGCTGTTTTTT.

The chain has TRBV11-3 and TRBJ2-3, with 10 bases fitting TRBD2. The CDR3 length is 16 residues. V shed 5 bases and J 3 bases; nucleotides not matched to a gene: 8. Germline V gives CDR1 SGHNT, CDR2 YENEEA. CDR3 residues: CASSARLAGMTDTQYF. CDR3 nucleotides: TGTGCCAGCAGCGCGAGACTAGCGGGTATGACAGATACGCAGTATTTT.

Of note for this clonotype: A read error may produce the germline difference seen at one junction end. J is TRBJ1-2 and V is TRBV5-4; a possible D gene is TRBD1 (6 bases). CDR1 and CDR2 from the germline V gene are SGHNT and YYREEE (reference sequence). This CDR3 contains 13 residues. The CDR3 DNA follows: TGTGCCAGCAGCTTGGCGTTGGGGGGGCGCGCCTTCTTC. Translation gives CASSLALGGRAFF.